This T cell receptor beta chain was profiled in a study of blood T cells in healthy people across ages (dated by TCRdb to the mid-2010s). Regarding the research as a whole: Template switching captured roughly one uniquely barcoded TCR beta cDNA molecule per two T cells in model experiments. Using deep sequencing normalized with unique cDNA molecular identifiers, the study measured how TCR beta repertoire diversity changes with age. Four age groups were formed from the donors: young (average roughly 16 years), middle-aged (more than 35), aged (about 62) and long-lived (less than 85). To avoid experimental bias, donors of different ages were spread randomly across the sequencing lanes. For two donors (one aged 18 to 29 and one aged 80 or older), the study analyzed two additional independent replicas of 1 million unique cDNA reads from the same blood draw. The paper as a whole reports these results and caveats: Bulk unsorted PBMC profiling prevented conclusive comparison of naive and antigen-experienced compartments. Compared with the aged group, the long-lived group had more naive CD4+ T cells, fewer expanded clones and increased TCR diversity, a pattern suggesting age selection. Observed TCR beta diversity per million T cells fell roughly linearly with age, and a significant reduction was already apparent by age roughly 40. Because donor CMV infection status was unknown, age-related changes in expanded clonotypes were potentially confounded. Total diversity estimates from one million sequenced T cells were considered lower bounds and underestimates. Observed TCR beta diversity correlated strongly with the percentage of naive T cells measured by flow cytometry.

The library came from 5' RACE. TCRdb shows the sequencer as Illumina HiSeq 2500. The second PCR ran for roughly 6 to 11 cycles and used a J-beta primer mix along with a sample-barcoded 5' primer. A unique molecular identifier was introduced onto each TCR beta cDNA molecule by a template-switch 5' adaptor carrying 12 random nucleotides. Each sample yielded at least 2.5 million CDR3-containing paired-end reads. First-strand cDNA was synthesized from all RNA with the Mint cDNA synthesis kit, primed by a TRBC-specific oligonucleotide. Following uracil-DNA glycosylase treatment, a first 18-cycle PCR with universal primers M1SS and BC2_uni_R was performed on all cDNA. The source study handled its data this way. For normalization, 1 million high-quality reads, each with a distinct molecular identifier, were randomly selected from each sample. Instead of being binned into consensus sequences, reads with shared molecular identifiers were discarded. CDR3 identification, clonotype clustering and error correction used MiTCR with a Q25 quality threshold and the strictest error-elimination algorithm. A nonparametric unseen species model with Euler transformation was used to estimate a lower bound on total TCR beta diversity. TCRdb trimmed public reads at Q25 via fastp, called clones via MiXCR and kept in-frame beta chains. Every distinct CDR3 protein forms one entry, paired with its most common genes and DNA. The V and J calls reflect TCRdb's pipeline rather than the authors' work. This sample lists about 970,000 distinct CDR3 sequences; 51% were detected once. The top ten clones comprise about a fifth of the sample.

CDR1 and CDR2 are drawn from the germline V gene (reference sequence): SEHNR, FQNEAQ. The junction carries 7 bases between V and J, which are trimmed by 2 bases and 3 bases respectively. The CDR3 runs 13 amino acids, cysteine and phenylalanine included. Left in the record is the CDR3 DNA by itself, 39 bases read in frame from the first base. The table lists this clonotype with a few counts. Its antigen is unknown. No per-base quality is available; no much larger clone lies one base away. The roughly 39 donors, aged roughly 6 to 95 years, were systemically healthy Caucasian individuals from Russia. Ten milliliters of peripheral blood were drawn from each donor into EDTA-treated Vacutainer tubes. PBMCs were isolated by Ficoll-Paque density-gradient centrifugation, with at least 6.5 million obtained per sample. Trizol reagent was used to extract total RNA from the PBMCs, yielding at least 6 micrograms per sample. For every donor, flow cytometry on a PBMC aliquot measured the percentage of naive CD45RAhigh/CD27high T cells.

The sequence joins TRBV7-9 to TRBJ2-5, with the D gene call left open. The sequenced material came from blood. This TCR came from a woman aged 60 to 75 in good health. The bases read TGTGCCAGCAGCTTATATCCCGAAGAGACCCAGTACTTC. This yields the protein CASSLYPEETQYF.